The 7 T cell receptor beta chains presented below share a single source sample, sequenced in a study of control samples from healthy donors and cancer patients (dated by TCRdb to 2018 to 2020). The library was built by means of the immunoSEQ multiplex PCR assay. Imported from immuneACCESS, the table was reduced by TCRdb to in-frame sequences with V and J called. These copies leave out some clones; in studies compared against another copy, an unresolved V gene accounts for under half, and the cause of the remainder is not known. For this sample the table gives over 200,000 clones, of which 82% were detected only once. 10% to 15% of the sample rests with the top ten. What was sequenced was PBMCs. All receptors come from a woman aged 55-70 years with lung cancer.

The J gene is TRBJ1-3, the V gene TRBV28; 7 positions agree with TRBD1. The germline gives CDR1 MDHEN, CDR2 SYDVKM. This CDR3 has 15 residues. The J segment lost 2 bases and the V segment lost 2 bases, leaving 3 bases of the junction unmatched. In DNA, the CDR3 is TGTGCCAGCAGTTTAACAGGGGCCACTGGAAACACCATATATTTT. Amino acids: CASSLTGATGNTIYF.

This clone was found many times. The DNA of the CDR3 is TGTGCCAGCAGCTTTAACAGGGCGGAAGCTTTCTTT. Amino acid sequence: CASSFNRAEAFF. The genes are TRBV5-6 and TRBJ1-1, with a possible D match to TRBD1 (6 bases). Trimming removed 2 bases from V and 8 bases from J, with 10 bases in between. CDR1 and CDR2 (germline): SGHDT, YYEEEE. This CDR3 comprises 12 residues.

V gene TRBV9 combines with J gene TRBJ2-7, with TRBD2 matching over 8 bases. Germline values: CDR1 SGDLS, CDR2 YYNGEE. Unmatched junction bases numbered 5, after V lost 1 base and J lost 2 bases. The CDR3 covers 15 residues. The CDR3 DNA follows: TGTGCCAGCAGCGTACTTAGCGGGGACCCCTACGAGCAGTACTTC. Translation gives CASSVLSGDPYEQYF.

The chain uses TRBV6-5 and TRBJ1-6; a weak D match, TRBD1 (5 bases). Germline V CDR1 and CDR2: MNHEY, SVGAGI. Trimming took 7 bases from V and 4 from J, leaving 8 bases between them. CDR3 length equals 13 residues. In nucleotides, the CDR3 is TGTGCCAGCATGACAGAATATAATTCACCCCTCCACTTT. The encoded protein is CASMTEYNSPLHF.

V is TRBV23-1 and J is TRBJ2-7; the D gene is possibly TRBD2 (5 bases). TRBV23-1 is sorted into the ORF group, with uncertain function. The CDR3 totals 14 residues. Trimming pared 4 bases from V and 0 bases from J, leaving 10 bases between. Written as DNA, the CDR3 is TGCGCCAGCAGTCTCGGGGTTCCCTCCTACGAGCAGTACTTC. Translating gives CASSLGVPSYEQYF.

This chain links TRBV10-3 with TRBJ2-7, with D tentatively TRBD1 (5 bases). Germline lookup yields CDR1 ENHRY and CDR2 SYGVKD. This CDR3 region has 13 residues. Between the trimmed V and J ends, which lost 0 bases and 9 bases, there was a span of 12 bases. The CDR3 protein is CAISESDTLGQYF. The CDR3 DNA is TGTGCCATCAGTGAGTCGGACACCTTGGGGCAGTACTTC.

This chain links TRBV7-6 with TRBJ2-5, with unresolved D. Between the trimmed V and J ends, which lost 5 bases and 0 bases, there was a span of 10 bases. Germline V lookup: CDR1 SGHVS, CDR2 FNYEAQ. The CDR3 totals 14 residues. CDR3 sequence reads: CASSPTQYQETQYF. The CDR3 DNA sequence: TGTGCCAGCAGCCCTACACAGTACCAAGAGACCCAGTACTTC.